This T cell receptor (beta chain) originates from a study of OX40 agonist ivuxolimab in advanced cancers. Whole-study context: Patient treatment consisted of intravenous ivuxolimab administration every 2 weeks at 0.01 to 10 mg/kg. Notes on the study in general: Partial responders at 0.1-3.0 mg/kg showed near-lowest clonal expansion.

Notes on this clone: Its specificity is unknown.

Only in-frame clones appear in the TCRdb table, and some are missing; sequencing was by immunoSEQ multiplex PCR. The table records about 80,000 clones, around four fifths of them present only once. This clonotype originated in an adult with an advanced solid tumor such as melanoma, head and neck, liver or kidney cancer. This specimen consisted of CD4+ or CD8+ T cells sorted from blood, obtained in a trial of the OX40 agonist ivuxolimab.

For the CDR3, the DNA is TGTGCCAGCAGCGCCCGGACAGGGGCAACTAATGAAAAACTGTTTTTT. Translated, it gives CASSARTGATNEKLFF. V gene TRBV9 combines with J gene TRBJ1-4; 9 positions match TRBD1. Losses at the gene ends were 3 bases for V and 0 bases for J; bases not matched to a gene: 3. The CDR3 runs 16 residues. Per germline, CDR1 SGDLS and CDR2 YYNGEE. The full variable domain, in which reference TRBV9 and TRBJ1-4 provide the parts outside the CDR3, is DSGVTQTPKHLITATGQRVTLRCSPRSGDLSVYWYQQSLDQGLQFLIQYYNGEERAKGNILERFSAQQFPDLHSELNLSSLELGDSALYFCASSARTGATNEKLFFGSGTQLSVL.